This TCR beta chain is from a study of a mutant IDH1 vaccine in newly diagnosed glioma. About this clone itself: The antigen is undetermined.

TCRdb's copy holds only in-frame clones and misses some; the assay was immunoSEQ multiplex PCR. The sample contains 45,000 to 60,000 clones, 88% of which appear only once. Time point noted: week 35, safety follow-up. In the vaccine, a single dose held 300 ug of the mutant IDH1 20-mer peptide, along with topical imiquimod. CDR1 is SGHRS and CDR2 is YFSETQ in the germline V gene. This CDR3 comprises 14 residues. Trimming took 1 base from V and 7 from J, leaving 14 bases between them. V and J are TRBV5-1 and TRBJ1-1; maybe TRBD1 (6 bases). The sequencing used PBMCs, collected from a glioma patient whose treatment included an IDH1 peptide vaccine. This TCR was recovered from a woman aged 40 to 49 with glioma. CDR3 loop: CASSLTGFVDEAFF. The CDR3 coding sequence is TGCGCCAGCAGCTTGACAGGGTTCGTTGATGAAGCTTTCTTT. Full variable domain (missing parts from reference TRBV5-1 and TRBJ1-1): KAGVTQTPRYLIKTRGQQVTLSCSPISGHRSVSWYQQTPGQGLQFLFEYFSETQRNKGNFPGRFSGRQFSNSRSEMNVSTLELGDSALYLCASSLTGFVDEAFFGQGTRLTVV.